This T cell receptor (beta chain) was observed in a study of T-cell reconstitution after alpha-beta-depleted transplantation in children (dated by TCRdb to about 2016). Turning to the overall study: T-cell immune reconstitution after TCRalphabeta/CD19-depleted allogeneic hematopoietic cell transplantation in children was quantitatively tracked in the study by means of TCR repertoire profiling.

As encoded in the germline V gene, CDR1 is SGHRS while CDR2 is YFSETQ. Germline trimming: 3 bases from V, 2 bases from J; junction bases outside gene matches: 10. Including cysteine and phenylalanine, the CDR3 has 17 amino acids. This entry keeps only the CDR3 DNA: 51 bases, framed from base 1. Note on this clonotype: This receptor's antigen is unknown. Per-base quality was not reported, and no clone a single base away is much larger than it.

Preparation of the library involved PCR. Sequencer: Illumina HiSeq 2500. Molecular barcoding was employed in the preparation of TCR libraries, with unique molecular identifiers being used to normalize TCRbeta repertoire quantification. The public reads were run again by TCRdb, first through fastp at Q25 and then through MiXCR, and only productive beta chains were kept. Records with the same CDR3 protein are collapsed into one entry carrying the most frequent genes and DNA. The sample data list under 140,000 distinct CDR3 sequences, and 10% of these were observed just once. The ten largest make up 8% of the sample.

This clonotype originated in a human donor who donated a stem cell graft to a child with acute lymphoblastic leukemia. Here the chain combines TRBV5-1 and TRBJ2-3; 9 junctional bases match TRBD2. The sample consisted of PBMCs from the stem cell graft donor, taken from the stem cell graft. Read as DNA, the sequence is TGCGCCAGCAGCTCCTCTCCAGGCGGGGGGGTCACAGATACGCAGTATTTT. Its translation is CASSSSPGGGVTDTQYF.